This T cell receptor beta chain was sequenced for a study of shared clonotypes between healthy human individuals. Study conclusions and caveats: Among donors, clonotype sharing was expected to be affected by sequencing depth. Clonotypes shared by all four sorted-subset donors had higher generation probabilities than non-shared clonotypes.

Concerning this clone itself: Its antigen is currently unknown.

Each subset's genomic DNA was split evenly across several immunoSEQ plates. Profiled with immunoSEQ multiplex PCR; TCRdb holds only in-frame clones, not every one. Of about a million clones listed, more than 75% are singletons. V was pared by 2 bases and J by 6 bases, with 8 bases between. There are 11 residues in the CDR3. CDR1 GTSNPN and CDR2 SVGIG come from the germline V gene (reference sequence). The V and J genes are TRBV30 and TRBJ2-7, with D hard to call. This sequence was found in a man between 18 and 35 years old in good health. Material: memory CD4+ T cells sorted from blood. Subset noted: CD45RA-negative fraction. The CDR3 DNA reads as TGTGCCTGGAGTCAGGCAGGCGAGCAGTACTTC. Protein: CAWSQAGEQYF.